The 22 T cell receptor beta chains below come from one sample, sequenced in a study of T-cell reconstitution after alpha-beta-depleted transplantation in children. Unique molecular identifiers were incorporated into the prepared TCRbeta library. MiXCR was run by TCRdb on the PCR reads, yielding one entry per CDR3 protein. The sample has 200,000 or so distinct CDR3 sequences; 8.4% are singletons. Sequencing was performed on PBMCs, mostly from graft donor cells, taken 360 days after TCRalphabeta/CD19-depleted stem cell transplant. The receptors shown here come from a male patient aged 2-15 years who had a stem cell transplant for acute myeloid leukemia, so the T cells may come from the graft donor.

This clonotype has ten or more counts. This chain uses TRBV6-5 with TRBJ2-2; D is perhaps TRBD1 or TRBD2 (5 bases each). This CDR3 has 15 amino acids. CDR1 and CDR2 from the germline V gene are MNHEY and SVGAGI. The germline V and J ends were trimmed by 2 bases and 7 bases, with 14 bases remaining between them. The CDR3 region is CASSYEGRKGGELFF. Written as DNA, the CDR3 is TGTGCCAGCAGTTACGAGGGACGTAAGGGCGGGGAGCTGTTTTTT.

This clonotype has only a few counts. V gene TRBV15 combines with J gene TRBJ2-1; D uncertain. The CDR3 spans 14 residues. The V end lost 3 bases, the J end lost 5 bases, and 11 bases lay between the germline ends. Germline V CDR1 and CDR2: LNHNV, YYDKDF (reference sequence). CDR3 DNA: TGTGCCACCAGCAGGGGAATGGTGAACAATGAGCAGTTCTTC. Translation gives CATSRGMVNNEQFF.

This chain connects TRBV11-2 to TRBJ2-5; 13 bases are shared with TRBD2. V trimming: 5 bases; J trimming: 2 bases; junction bases outside the gene matches: 11. The CDR3 is 18 residues long. Germline CDR1 is SGHAT and CDR2 is FQNNGV. CDR3 DNA sequence: TGTGCCAGCAGCCCCAGGCTGACTAGCGGGAGGACTCAAGAGACCCAGTACTTC. Protein product: CASSPRLTSGRTQETQYF.

This clonotype was seen repeatedly, ten times or more. The chain joins TRBV20-1 to TRBJ2-2; D gene ambiguous. V was shortened by 6 bases and J by 3 bases, with 8 bases between the two germline ends. The CDR3 is 12 residues long. CDR1 and CDR2 from the germline V gene are DFQATT and SNEGSKA (reference sequence). CDR3 residues: CSAPWDTGELFF. The CDR3 DNA is TGCAGTGCGCCTTGGGACACCGGGGAGCTGTTTTTT.

This clonotype was picked up a small number of times. The chain couples TRBV5-6 to TRBJ2-1, with D perhaps TRBD1 or TRBD2 (5 bases each). Germline CDR1 is SGHDT and CDR2 is YYEEEE. CDR3 size: 13 residues. The V and J ends lost 7 bases and 7 bases respectively, with 15 bases between them. The DNA for the CDR3 is TGTGCCAGCGAGAGGGGTTCAGTAAATGAGCAGTTCTTC. It translates to CASERGSVNEQFF. The full variable domain, in which reference TRBV5-6 and TRBJ2-1 provide the parts outside the CDR3, is DAGVTQSPTHLIKTRGQQVTLRCSPKSGHDTVSWYQQALGQGPQFIFQYYEEEERQRGNFPDRFSGHQFPNYSSELNVNALLLGDSALYLCASERGSVNEQFFGPGTRLTVL.

The DNA for the CDR3 is TGTGCCAGCTCACCATTCACAGGGTTGGACTACGAGCAGTACTTC. Residues: CASSPFTGLDYEQYF. The chain joins TRBV18 to TRBJ2-7; D possibly corresponds to TRBD1 (6 bases). This CDR3 spans 15 amino acids. The V gene lost 2 bases and the J gene lost 3 bases, with 14 bases spanning the gap. Germline loops: CDR1 KGHSH, CDR2 LQKENI.

In its sample, this clonotype was seen many times. V usage is TRBV5-1 and J usage is TRBJ1-2; D possibly corresponds to TRBD1 (5 bases). The ends were cut back, 1 base at V and 5 bases at J, with 9 bases in the middle. The CDR3 totals 13 residues. Germline CDR1 reads SGHRS; CDR2 reads YFSETQ. The chain's CDR3 is CASSLRRGYGYTF. In nucleotides, the CDR3 is TGCGCCAGCAGCTTGCGACGGGGGTATGGCTACACCTTC.

The V call is TRBV15, the J call TRBJ2-2, with TRBD2 identical over 8 bases. Germline CDR1 LNHNV, CDR2 YYDKDF (reference sequence). The CDR3 covers 16 residues. V lost 4 bases, J lost 1 base, and 5 bases stayed unmatched. The CDR3 sequence: CATSTWTSRNTGELFF. The CDR3 nucleotides read TGTGCCACCAGCACTTGGACTAGCCGGAACACCGGGGAGCTGTTTTTT.

This clonotype has ten or more counts. As DNA, the CDR3 is TGCGCCAGCAGCGGAAGGGACAGGAGCTCCTACGAGCAGTACTTC. This gives the protein CASSGRDRSSYEQYF. The rearrangement links TRBV5-1 to TRBJ2-7; 8 nucleotides match TRBD1. Germline CDR1 and CDR2: SGHRS and YFSETQ. This CDR3 has 15 amino acids. The V gene end was trimmed by 4 bases and the J gene end by 0 bases; junction bases not matched to a gene: 6.

This chain connects TRBV4-2 to TRBJ2-3; TRBD2 is a possible D gene (6 bases). V gave up 0 bases and J gave up 4 bases, with 11 bases separating them. Germline V CDR1 and CDR2: LGHNA, YNFKEQ. The CDR3 is 15 amino acids. This chain's CDR3 is CASSQDLREPDTQYF. In DNA, the CDR3 is TGTGCCAGCAGCCAAGATCTTCGGGAGCCAGATACGCAGTATTTT.

The sample holds a few counts of this clonotype. The V gene is TRBV2, the J gene TRBJ2-1; TRBD1 or TRBD2 may be the D gene (5 bases each). Per germline, CDR1 SNHLY and CDR2 FYNNEI. The CDR3 length is 15 residues. V lost 4 bases and J lost 15, with 25 bases in between. The CDR3 DNA reads as TGTGCCAGCAGTGTCCCTAAAAATGGGACCCACAAGCGGTTCTTC. This codes for CASSVPKNGTHKRFF.

This clonotype was counted many times. The rearrangement links TRBV5-1 to TRBJ2-7; D is unclear. This CDR3 comprises 15 residues. Germline-derived CDR1 and CDR2 are SGHRS and YFSETQ. The ends were cut back, 0 bases at V and 5 bases at J, with 15 bases in the middle. This chain's CDR3 is CASSLAFRNTNEQYF. CDR3 DNA sequence: TGCGCCAGCAGCTTGGCCTTCAGGAATACTAACGAGCAGTACTTC. Variable domain in full (rest from reference TRBV5-1 and TRBJ2-7): KAGVTQTPRYLIKTRGQQVTLSCSPISGHRSVSWYQQTPGQGLQFLFEYFSETQRNKGNFPGRFSGRQFSNSRSEMNVSTLELGDSALYLCASSLAFRNTNEQYFGPGTRLTVT.

This clonotype was recorded once. The chain employs TRBV20-1 and TRBJ1-4, with 9 bases lining up with TRBD1. The V segment lost 6 bases and the J segment 8 bases; nucleotides outside the gene matches: 10. CDR3 length: 14 residues. The germline gives CDR1 DFQATT, CDR2 SNEGSKA (reference sequence). CDR3 sequence: CSASPGQGWEKLFF. The CDR3, as DNA: TGCAGTGCCAGTCCGGGACAGGGTTGGGAAAAACTGTTTTTT.

The chain links TRBV20-1 to TRBJ2-3, with 8 bases that match TRBD2. This CDR3 region has 13 residues. V shed 6 bases and J 5 bases; nucleotides not matched to a gene: 7. Looked up from germline, CDR1 is DFQATT and CDR2 is SNEGSKA (reference sequence). CDR3 DNA sequence: TGCAGTGCCTCAGCGGGGGTCTTAGATACGCAGTATTTT. Protein: CSASAGVLDTQYF.

This clonotype appeared many times. The J gene is TRBJ2-2, the V gene TRBV7-9; possible D gene TRBD1, 6 bases. CDR3 length: 15 amino acids. V gave up 4 bases and J gave up 3 bases, with 12 bases separating them. Germline CDR1 is SEHNR and CDR2 is FQNEAQ (reference sequence). Here the CDR3 DNA reads TGTGCCAGCAGCTCAATTGACAGGCACACCGGGGAGCTGTTTTTT. Protein sequence: CASSSIDRHTGELFF.

The rearrangement links TRBV18 to TRBJ2-7; D unresolved. The CDR3 is 12 amino acids. V lost 6 bases and J 4 bases, leaving 10 bases between the germline ends. Germline V gene lookup returns CDR1 KGHSH and CDR2 LQKENI. The CDR3 DNA sequence: TGTGCCAGCTCCCGGGCGACTTACGAGCAGTACTTC. This encodes CASSRATYEQYF.

The V and J genes are TRBV7-9 and TRBJ2-7; TRBD1 is a possible D gene (5 bases). Germline V lookup: CDR1 SEHNR, CDR2 FQNEAQ (reference sequence). The CDR3 sequence is 14 residues long. V was clipped by 5 bases and J by 2 bases, with 13 bases between them. The CDR3 sequence: CASSPRTPAYEQYF. In DNA form, the CDR3 reads TGTGCCAGCAGCCCCCGGACACCTGCCTACGAGCAGTACTTC.

This clonotype occurred a few times. The rearrangement uses TRBV6-5 and TRBJ2-7; possibly TRBD2 for D (7 bases). CDR3 length: 17 residues. The V end was cut by 2 bases, the J end by 9 bases, with 26 bases between. The germline V gene encodes CDR1 MNHEY and CDR2 SVGAGI. The CDR3 is CASSYPQPRGAEGWQYF. The CDR3 region has the DNA TGTGCCAGCAGTTACCCCCAACCCCGGGGGGCAGAGGGGTGGCAGTACTTC.

This clonotype was detected ten times or more. V and J are TRBV4-1 and TRBJ1-2; a possible D gene is TRBD1 (6 bases). With 0 bases removed from V and 6 bases from J, the gap between germline ends came to 11 bases. Germline V gene lookup returns CDR1 MGHRA and CDR2 YSYEKL. This CDR3 has 14 amino acids. The CDR3 DNA reads TGCGCCAGCAGCCAAGAACAGGGAAGGGATGGCTACACCTTC. This codes for CASSQEQGRDGYTF.

This clonotype has just a few counts. V is TRBV20-1 and J is TRBJ2-1, with D tentatively TRBD2 (7 bases). The germline CDR1 and CDR2 sequences are DFQATT and SNEGSKA (reference sequence). CDR3 length equals 13 residues. V dropped 5 bases and J dropped 4 bases, with 12 bases sitting between them. CDR3 DNA: TGCAGTGCTTGGGGGGGCGGGTACAATGAGCAGTTCTTC. Its translation is CSAWGGGYNEQFF.

This clonotype was observed a few times. The J gene is TRBJ2-3, the V gene TRBV5-6; 8 bases match TRBD1. Germline V lookup: CDR1 SGHDT, CDR2 YYEEEE. This CDR3 is built from 15 residues. Germline trimming cut 0 bases from V and 5 bases from J; bases unmatched to any gene: 5. This CDR3 is CASSLVGRGQDTQYF. CDR3 DNA sequence: TGTGCCAGCAGCTTGGTGGGCAGGGGGCAAGATACGCAGTATTTT.

This clonotype was seen ten or more times. This chain joins TRBV6-1 and TRBJ2-3; 10 nucleotides match TRBD1. V lost 5 bases and J lost 1; bases outside the gene matches: 3. Germline V gives CDR1 MNHNS, CDR2 SASEGT. This CDR3 comprises 15 residues. DNA of the CDR3: TGTGCCAGCAGTAGACAGGGGGCTGGCACAGATACGCAGTATTTT. Amino acid sequence: CASSRQGAGTDTQYF.